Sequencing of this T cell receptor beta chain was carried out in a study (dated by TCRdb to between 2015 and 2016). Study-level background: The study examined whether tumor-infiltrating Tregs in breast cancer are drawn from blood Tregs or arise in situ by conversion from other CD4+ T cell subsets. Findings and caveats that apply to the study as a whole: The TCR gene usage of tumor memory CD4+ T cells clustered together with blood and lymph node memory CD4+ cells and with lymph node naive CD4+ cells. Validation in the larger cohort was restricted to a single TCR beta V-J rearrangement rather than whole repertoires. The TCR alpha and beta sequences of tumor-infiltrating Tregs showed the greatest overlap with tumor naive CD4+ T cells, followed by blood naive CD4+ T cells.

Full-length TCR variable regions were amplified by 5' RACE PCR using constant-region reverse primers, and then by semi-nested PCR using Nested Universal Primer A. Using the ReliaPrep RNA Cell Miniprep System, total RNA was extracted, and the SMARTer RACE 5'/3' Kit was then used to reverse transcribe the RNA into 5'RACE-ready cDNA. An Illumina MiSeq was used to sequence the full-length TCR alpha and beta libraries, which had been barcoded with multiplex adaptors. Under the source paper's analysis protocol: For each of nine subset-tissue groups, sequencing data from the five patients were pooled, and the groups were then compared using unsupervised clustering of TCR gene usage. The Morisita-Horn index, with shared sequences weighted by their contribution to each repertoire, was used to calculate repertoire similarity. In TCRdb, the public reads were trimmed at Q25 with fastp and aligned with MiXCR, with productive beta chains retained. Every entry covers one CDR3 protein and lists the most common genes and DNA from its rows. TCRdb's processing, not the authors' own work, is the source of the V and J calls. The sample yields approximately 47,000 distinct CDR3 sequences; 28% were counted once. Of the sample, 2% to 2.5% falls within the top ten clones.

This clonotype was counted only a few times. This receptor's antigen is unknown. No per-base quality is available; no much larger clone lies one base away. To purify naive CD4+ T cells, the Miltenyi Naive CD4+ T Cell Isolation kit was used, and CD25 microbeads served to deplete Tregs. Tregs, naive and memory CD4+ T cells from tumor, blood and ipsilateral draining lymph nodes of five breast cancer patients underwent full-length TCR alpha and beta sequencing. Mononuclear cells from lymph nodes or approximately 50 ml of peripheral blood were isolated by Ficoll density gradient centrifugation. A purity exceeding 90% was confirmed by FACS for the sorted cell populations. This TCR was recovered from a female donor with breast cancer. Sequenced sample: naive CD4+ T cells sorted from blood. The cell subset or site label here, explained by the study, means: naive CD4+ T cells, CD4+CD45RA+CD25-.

The DNA sequence is TGTGCCAGCAGCCCCGGCAGGGGAACTGAAGCTTTCTTT. It is translated as CASSPGRGTEAFF. The rearranged chain carries TRBV3-1 and TRBJ1-1; the best D guess is TRBD1, with 6 bases matching. The CDR3 sequence holds 13 residues, the cysteine and phenylalanine included. Here the CDR3 DNA is all that survives: 39 bases in frame from base 1. V sheds 4 bases and J sheds 5 bases, leaving 11 bases between their ends. The germline V gene encodes CDR1 LGHDT and CDR2 YNNKEL (reference sequence).